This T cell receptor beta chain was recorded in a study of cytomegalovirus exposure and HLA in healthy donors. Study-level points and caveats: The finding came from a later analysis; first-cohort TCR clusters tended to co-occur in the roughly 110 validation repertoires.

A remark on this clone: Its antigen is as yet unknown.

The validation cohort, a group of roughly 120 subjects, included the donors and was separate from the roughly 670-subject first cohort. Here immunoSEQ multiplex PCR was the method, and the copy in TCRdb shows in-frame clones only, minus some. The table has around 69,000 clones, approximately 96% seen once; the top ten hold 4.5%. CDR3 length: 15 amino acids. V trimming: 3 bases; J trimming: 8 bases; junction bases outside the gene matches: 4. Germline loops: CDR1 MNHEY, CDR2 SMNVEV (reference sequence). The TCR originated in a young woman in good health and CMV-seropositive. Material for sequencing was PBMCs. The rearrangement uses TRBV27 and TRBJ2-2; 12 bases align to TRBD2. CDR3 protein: CASSFSSGRGGELFF. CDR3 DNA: TGTGCCAGCAGTTTCTCTAGCGGGAGGGGAGGGGAGCTGTTTTTT.